This is a list of T cell receptor beta chains from one sample in a study of T cell repertoires in cytomegalovirus infection. These receptors' targets are unknown. TCRdb reprocessed the reads via MiXCR and lists one record per CDR3 protein. Here the sample spans around 500,000 distinct CDR3 sequences, about 42% being singletons. Sample: cultured PBMCs, taken from culture after CMV antigen stimulation. Receptor source: a human donor in good health (CMV status not recorded). Some clones in this sample may be carry-over from other donors' samples. Both conserved end residues are part of each CDR3. The D gene is left open where the match is weak. A clone size is listed for some rows: how often the clone was seen (once, few, many), or a class if it is expanded.

clone size	V gene	D gene	J gene	CDR3 protein	CDR3 DNA
NA	TRBV5-4	TRBD1	TRBJ1-1	CASSLVYRGSNTEAFF	TGTGCCAGCAGCTTGGTGTACAGGGGATCGAACACTGAAGCTTTCTTT
NA	TRBV6-5	TRBD1	TRBJ2-3	CASSDQGDGTDTQYF	TGTGCCAGCAGCGACCAGGGGGACGGCACAGATACGCAGTATTTT
NA	TRBV12-5	NA	TRBJ2-1	CASGQTRDHEQFF	TGTGCTAGTGGACAAACGAGAGATCATGAGCAGTTCTTC
NA	TRBV29-1	TRBD1	TRBJ2-5	CSAMTGEETQYF	TGCAGCGCGATGACAGGGGAAGAGACCCAGTACTTC
few	TRBV7-2	TRBD1	TRBJ2-7	CASGGQGSYEQYF	TGTGCCAGCGGGGGACAGGGGTCCTACGAGCAGTACTTC
NA	TRBV7-2	TRBD1	TRBJ1-6	CASSLGQHSPLHF	TGTGCCAGCAGCTTGGGACAGCATTCACCCCTCCACTTT
few	TRBV7-7	NA	TRBJ2-3	CASSSNRGSDTQYF	TGTGCCAGCAGCTCGAACCGGGGCTCAGATACGCAGTATTTT
NA	TRBV15	TRBD2	TRBJ2-3	CATSSLAGGLTDTQYF	TGTGCCACCAGCAGCTTAGCGGGAGGGCTCACAGATACGCAGTATTTT
NA	TRBV7-6	NA	TRBJ2-3	CASSPTGDNTDTQYF	TGTGCCAGCAGCCCCACCGGGGACAACACAGATACGCAGTATTTT
few	TRBV7-2	NA	TRBJ1-5	CASSSRVSSNQPQHF	TGTGCCAGCAGCTCTAGGGTGTCAAGCAATCAGCCCCAGCATTTT
once	TRBV6-2/TRBV6-3	NA	TRBJ2-7	CASRPWTQINEQYF	TGTGCCAGCAGACCGTGGACCCAAATAAACGAGCAGTACTTC
NA	TRBV7-2	NA	TRBJ2-4	CASSPNQHFNIQYF	TGTGCCAGCAGCCCAAACCAGCACTTCAACATTCAGTACTTC
few	TRBV12-3/TRBV12-4	NA	TRBJ2-1	CASSPGTPGEFF	TGTGCCAGCAGTCCCGGGACCCCGGGGGAGTTCTTC
few	TRBV12-5	NA	TRBJ1-5	CASGLVPAGLNQPQHF	TGTGCTAGTGGTTTGGTACCGGCAGGCCTCAATCAGCCCCAGCATTTT
NA	TRBV6-6	NA	TRBJ2-3	CASSYSQSRGDTQYF	TGTGCCAGCAGTTACTCCCAGTCCCGGGGCGATACGCAGTATTTT
few	TRBV7-2	NA	TRBJ2-7	CASSLQYQEGGYEQYF	TGTGCCAGCAGCTTACAGTACCAGGAAGGGGGGTACGAGCAGTACTTC
NA	TRBV7-2	TRBD2	TRBJ2-2	CASSTKRGALMGELFF	TGTGCCAGCAGCACCAAGCGGGGGGCCCTCATGGGGGAGCTGTTTTTT
few	TRBV7-6	NA	TRBJ2-1	CASTPGTGRRNEQFF	TGTGCCAGCACCCCGGGAACTGGTAGACGCAATGAGCAGTTCTTC
NA	TRBV7-6	NA	TRBJ2-7	CASSFFTAGLSYEQYF	TGTGCCAGCAGCTTTTTTACGGCAGGCTTGTCCTACGAGCAGTACTTC
NA	TRBV10-3	NA	TRBJ2-1	CAIRAPEGSYNEQFF	TGTGCCATCAGGGCCCCCGAAGGCTCCTACAATGAGCAGTTCTTC
many	TRBV7-2	TRBD2	TRBJ2-3	CASSLGTSAGTDTQYF	TGTGCCAGCAGCTTAGGGACTAGCGCGGGCACAGATACGCAGTATTTT
NA	TRBV12-5	TRBD1	TRBJ1-2	CASGPGQDDNYGYTF	TGTGCTAGTGGTCCGGGACAGGATGATAACTATGGCTACACCTTC
few	TRBV2	NA	TRBJ2-3	CASIRDLDTQYF	TGTGCCAGCATTCGGGATCTGGATACGCAGTATTTT
few	TRBV7-2	NA	TRBJ1-2	CASSFAAVNYGYTF	TGTGCCAGCAGCTTCGCCGCAGTTAACTATGGCTACACCTTC
NA	TRBV7-2	NA	TRBJ2-7	CASSSGPRWGYEQYF	TGTGCCAGCAGCTCCGGGCCCCGGTGGGGCTACGAGCAGTACTTC
NA	TRBV19	NA	TRBJ1-6	CASRLNRNSYNSPLHF	TGTGCCAGTAGGCTAAACAGAAACTCCTATAATTCACCCCTCCACTTT
NA	TRBV7-2	NA	TRBJ1-6	CASSLAQVGFLGSPLHF	TGTGCCAGCAGCTTAGCCCAAGTAGGATTTCTGGGTTCACCCCTCCACTTT
NA	TRBV7-2	NA	TRBJ2-7	CASSGPLGPVAEQYF	TGTGCCAGCAGCGGCCCTTTGGGGCCTGTGGCCGAGCAGTACTTC
few	TRBV7-2	NA	TRBJ2-1	CASSLSGPLNEQFF	TGTGCCAGCAGCCTCAGTGGCCCCCTCAATGAGCAGTTCTTC
NA	TRBV11-2	TRBD1	TRBJ1-1	CASSSYRGKTFGAFF	TGTGCCAGCAGCTCCTACAGGGGGAAAACCTTTGGAGCTTTCTTT
NA	TRBV7-2	NA	TRBJ1-1	CASSADISGEAFF	TGTGCCAGCAGCGCCGACATATCGGGTGAAGCTTTCTTT
NA	TRBV4-3	NA	TRBJ1-1	CASSQDVASPREAFF	TGCGCCAGCAGCCAAGATGTCGCCAGCCCTAGAGAAGCTTTCTTT
NA	TRBV27	NA	TRBJ2-3	CASSSYSGDPSTDTQYF	TGTGCCAGCAGTTCCTACTCAGGGGACCCTAGCACAGATACGCAGTATTTT
NA	TRBV25-1	NA	TRBJ1-5	CASSARDGNSNQPQHF	TGTGCCAGCAGTGCACGGGATGGGAATAGCAATCAGCCCCAGCATTTT
few	TRBV12-3/TRBV12-4	NA	TRBJ1-3	CASSLLSGAGNTIYF	TGTGCCAGCAGCCTACTTTCAGGGGCTGGAAACACCATATATTTT
NA	TRBV7-2	TRBD1	TRBJ1-5	CASSLATGEHQPQHF	TGTGCCAGCAGCTTAGCCACAGGGGAGCATCAGCCCCAGCATTTT
NA	TRBV6-1	TRBD1	TRBJ1-5	CASSREGTVSVQPQHF	TGTGCCAGCAGTCGAGAAGGGACAGTTAGCGTTCAGCCCCAGCATTTT
NA	TRBV7-4	NA	TRBJ2-3	CASSLGNRDRTDTQYF	TGTGCCAGCAGCTTAGGGAACAGGGATAGGACAGATACGCAGTATTTT
few	TRBV6-1	NA	TRBJ2-1	CASRAVVGSNEQFF	TGTGCCAGCAGGGCCGTCGTGGGGAGCAATGAGCAGTTCTTC
NA	TRBV7-9	NA	TRBJ1-5	CASSLRVGVEPSQPQHF	TGTGCCAGCAGCTTAAGGGTGGGTGTAGAGCCAAGTCAGCCCCAGCATTTT
NA	TRBV2	NA	TRBJ2-7	CASTGPGASPYEQYF	TGTGCCAGCACCGGACCGGGGGCCTCCCCCTACGAGCAGTACTTC
many	TRBV7-2	TRBD1	TRBJ2-7	CASSSGTASYEQYF	TGTGCCAGCAGCTCTGGGACAGCCTCCTACGAGCAGTACTTC
once	TRBV5-3	TRBD2	TRBJ2-7	CASSYAGLAGNHEQYF	TGTGCCAGCAGCTACGCCGGACTAGCGGGGAACCACGAGCAGTACTTC
NA	TRBV12-3/TRBV12-4	NA	TRBJ1-4	CASSYGGSREKLFF	TGTGCCAGCAGTTATGGGGGGAGTCGTGAAAAACTGTTTTTT
few	TRBV7-9	NA	TRBJ2-5	CASSVKETQYF	TGTGCCAGCAGCGTTAAAGAGACCCAGTACTTC
NA	TRBV12-3/TRBV12-4	TRBD2	TRBJ2-3	CASSHATSGGAPTQYF	TGTGCCAGCAGTCACGCCACTAGCGGGGGGGCCCCCACGCAGTATTTT
NA	TRBV19	NA	TRBJ2-3	CASSTPQGTDTQYF	TGTGCCAGTAGTACCCCCCAGGGCACAGATACGCAGTATTTT
once	TRBV4-1	NA	TRBJ1-5	CASSRTPAGQPQHF	TGCGCCAGCAGCCGAACCCCGGCGGGTCAGCCCCAGCATTTT
NA	TRBV19	NA	TRBJ1-5	CASQTVNQPQHF	TGTGCCAGTCAGACAGTAAATCAGCCCCAGCATTTT
NA	TRBV6-8	NA	TRBJ2-3	CASSPAGSRTDTQYF	TGTGCCAGCAGTCCCGCCGGGAGTAGGACAGATACGCAGTATTTT
few	TRBV7-8	TRBD1	TRBJ1-5	CASSLGQILLNQPQHF	TGTGCCAGCAGCTTGGGACAGATACTATTAAATCAGCCCCAGCATTTT